Presented here are 4 T cell receptor beta chains from one specimen sequenced in a study of cytomegalovirus exposure and HLA in healthy donors. The PCR was carried out with 60 Vbeta primers and 13 Jbeta primers. The method was immunoSEQ multiplex PCR; TCRdb's version includes in-frame clones alone and lacks a portion of them. The sample carries approximately 140,000 clones, more than 65% recorded once. Sequencing was done on a sample of PBMCs. The receptors were sampled from a man aged 50 to 60 in good health and CMV-seropositive.

The V gene is TRBV5-1, the J gene TRBJ2-1; TRBD2 agrees at 8 bases. The germline V gene encodes CDR1 SGHRS and CDR2 YFSETQ. Trimming cost V 0 bases and J 5 bases; bases outside gene matches: 4. This CDR3 region has 15 residues. CDR3 nucleotides: TGCGCCAGCAGCTTGGAGGGCGGGGGGAACAATGAGCAGTTCTTC. Translating it yields CASSLEGGGNNEQFF.

This clone was found once. The chain employs TRBV29-1 and TRBJ2-2; D ambiguous. The V and J ends lost 4 bases and 4 bases respectively, with 7 bases between them. The CDR3 is made up of 12 amino acids. CDR1 is SQVTM and CDR2 is ANQGSEA in the germline V gene. The CDR3 loop reads CSVASSTGELFF. The DNA for the CDR3 is TGCAGCGTTGCGAGTTCCACCGGGGAGCTGTTTTTT.

This chain connects TRBV7-9 to TRBJ2-3; D unclear. The CDR3 totals 14 residues. V dropped 5 bases and J dropped 0 bases, with 9 bases sitting between them. Per the germline V gene, CDR1 is SEHNR and CDR2 is FQNEAQ (reference sequence). The CDR3 reads CASSGLYSTDTQYF. DNA for the CDR3: TGTGCCAGCAGCGGGCTTTACAGCACAGATACGCAGTATTTT.

The rearrangement joins TRBV27 to TRBJ2-2; tentative D call: TRBD1 (5 bases). Trimming removed 5 bases from V and 1 base from J, with 11 bases in between. The germline CDR1 and CDR2 sequences are MNHEY and SMNVEV (reference sequence). The CDR3 is 15 residues long. The CDR3 here is CASSPRGQNTGELFF. As DNA, the CDR3 is TGTGCCAGCAGTCCCCGCGGACAGAACACCGGGGAGCTGTTTTTT.